This is a list of T cell receptor beta chains from one sample in a study of beta chain features in type 1 diabetes. TCRdb's copy holds only in-frame clones and misses some; the assay was immunoSEQ multiplex PCR. The sample consists of over 500,000 clones, 15% to 19% of them appearing once. The material sequenced was naive CD4+ T cells from blood. These receptors were obtained from a man aged 18 to 29 in good health. Each CDR3 is given with its conserved first and last residue. D genes are given only for firm matches. For some rows the clone size is stated as once, few or many, or as a class when expanded; others skip it.

>TRBJ1-1|few|TRBV28|NA
TGTGCCAGCAGCCTACAGACTGAAGCTTTCTTT
CASSLQTEAFF
>TRBJ2-1|few|TRBV25-1|TRBD2
TGTGCCAGCAGTGACGGACTAGCCTCCACGCACAATGAGCAGTTCTTC
CASSDGLASTHNEQFF
>TRBJ2-2|few|TRBV7-2|NA
TGTGCCAGCAGCTGGTATAGGGAGCTGTTTTTT
CASSWYRELFF
>TRBJ2-1|few|TRBV5-1|NA
TGCGCCAGCAGCTTGCCTCGTTCGGCGGGCTCCTACAATGAGCAGTTCTTC
CASSLPRSAGSYNEQFF
>TRBJ2-3|few|TRBV5-1|TRBD1
TGCGCCAGCAGGGTCGGGGGACAGGGGAGCACAGATACGCAGTATTTT
CASRVGGQGSTDTQYF
>TRBJ1-1|NA|TRBV6-6|NA
TGTGCCAGCAGCCTCGGGGGTTCTGAAGCTTTCTTT
CASSLGGSEAFF
>TRBJ2-3|few|TRBV28|TRBD1
TGTGCCAGCAGTTTCGACAGGGGACGGGCAGATACGCAGTATTTT
CASSFDRGRADTQYF
>TRBJ1-5|few|TRBV13|NA
TGTGCCAGCAGCTTAGGCCTTCAGCGTGGCCAGCCCCAGCATTTT
CASSLGLQRGQPQHF
>TRBJ1-2|NA|TRBV4-3|TRBD1
TGCGCCAGCAGCCATGGACAGGATGGCTACACCTTC
CASSHGQDGYTF
>TRBJ1-2|NA|TRBV28|NA
TGTGCCAGCAGCTCTCTGAACATCTATGGCTACACCTTC
CASSSLNIYGYTF
>TRBJ2-7|NA|TRBV5-1|TRBD1
TGCGCCAGCAGCCCGAACACAGGGGAAGGCTACGAGCAGTACTTC
CASSPNTGEGYEQYF
>TRBJ1-1|NA|TRBV7-3|NA
TGTGCCAGCTCAAGAACCGGGAGAGGCACTGAAGCTTTCTTT
CASSRTGRGTEAFF
>TRBJ1-3|NA|TRBV15|TRBD1
TGTGCCACCAGCAGAGCTGACAGGGGAGGCTCTGGAAACACCATATATTTT
CATSRADRGGSGNTIYF
>TRBJ2-3|few|TRBV28|NA
TGTGCCAGCGAAATTGGGGGAATTGGTGGCACAGATACGCAGTATTTT
CASEIGGIGGTDTQYF
>TRBJ1-5|few|TRBV7-2|NA
TGTGCCAGCGCCCAAGAGGAGTATAGCAATCAGCCCCAGCATTTT
CASAQEEYSNQPQHF
>TRBJ2-2|few|TRBV10-3|TRBD1
TGTGCCATCAGAGCTACAGGGGGCTCCGGGGAGCTGTTTTTT
CAIRATGGSGELFF
>TRBJ1-3|few|TRBV4-1|NA
TGCGCCAGCAGCCAATTTGTCGTTGCTGGAAACACCATATATTTT
CASSQFVVAGNTIYF
>TRBJ2-2|few|TRBV5-1|NA
TGCGCCAGCGGGTCGACAGCGGGCACCGGGGAGCTGTTTTTT
CASGSTAGTGELFF
>TRBJ1-4|NA|TRBV28|TRBD1
TGTGCCAGCGGATCACAGGGGGCTGGGGAAGAAAAACTGTTTTTT
CASGSQGAGEEKLFF
>TRBJ1-5|NA|TRBV6-6|NA
TGTGCCAGCAGCACCTTAAGACGTAGCAATCAGCCCCAGCATTTT
CASSTLRRSNQPQHF
>TRBJ2-2|few|TRBV11-1|TRBD1
TGTGCCAGCAGCTTCAGGGGGCGCAGCACCGGGGAGCTGTTTTTT
CASSFRGRSTGELFF
>TRBJ1-3|few|TRBV5-8|NA
TGTGCCAGCAGCTACTTACAGGGACACTCTGGAAACACCATATATTTT
CASSYLQGHSGNTIYF
>TRBJ1-4|NA|TRBV2|NA
TGTGCCAGCACTCCCCTGACTGTGGGGGGGGAAAAACTGTTTTTT
CASTPLTVGGEKLFF
>TRBJ2-4|NA|TRBV7-3|NA
TGTGCCAGCAGCTTAGACAGGAACATTCAGTACTTC
CASSLDRNIQYF
>TRBJ2-7|few|TRBV9|NA
TGTGCCAGCAGCGTAGAGCCAAGCGGGGAGCAGTACTTC
CASSVEPSGEQYF
>TRBJ2-1|NA|TRBV2|TRBD2
TGTGCCAGCAGCTATGGACTAGCGGGCTACAATGAGCAGTTCTTC
CASSYGLAGYNEQFF
>TRBJ2-5|NA|TRBV5-1|NA
TGCGCCAGCAGCGCCGGACAGCCTGGTATGACGGAGACCCAGTACTTC
CASSAGQPGMTETQYF
>TRBJ2-7|few|TRBV2|NA
TGTGCCAGCAGTGCAGGGTTCCAGGAGCAGTACTTC
CASSAGFQEQYF
>TRBJ2-2|NA|TRBV28|NA
TGTGCCAGCAGTTTATGGAGGACAGCCACCGGGGAGCTGTTTTTT
CASSLWRTATGELFF
>TRBJ2-4|few|TRBV9|TRBD1
TGTGCCAGCAGCGTAGGACAGGGAGCCAAAAACATTCAGTACTTC
CASSVGQGAKNIQYF
>TRBJ1-3|few|TRBV10-3|TRBD1
TGTGCCATAGGGACAGGGAAAGGAAACACCATATATTTT
CAIGTGKGNTIYF
>TRBJ2-5|NA|TRBV4-3|NA
TGCGCCAGCAGCCAAGCAGCAGGCCTTAAAGAGACCCAGTACTTC
CASSQAAGLKETQYF
>TRBJ2-1|few|TRBV5-1|TRBD1
TGCGCCAGCAGCTTGGGATTAGGGACAGGGGCAAACAATGAGCAGTTCTTC
CASSLGLGTGANNEQFF